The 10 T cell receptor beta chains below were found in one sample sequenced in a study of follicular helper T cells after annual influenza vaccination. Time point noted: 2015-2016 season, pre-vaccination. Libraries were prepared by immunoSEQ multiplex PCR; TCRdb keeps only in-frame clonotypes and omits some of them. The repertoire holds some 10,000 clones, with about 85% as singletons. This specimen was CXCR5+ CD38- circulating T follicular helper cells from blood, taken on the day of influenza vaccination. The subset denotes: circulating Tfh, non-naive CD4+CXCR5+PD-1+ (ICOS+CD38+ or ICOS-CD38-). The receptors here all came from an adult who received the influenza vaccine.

DNA for the CDR3: TGTGCCAGCAGCCAAGACCCCCCTGGAAATGAGCAGTTCTTC. It is translated as CASSQDPPGNEQFF. The gene calls are TRBV4-2 and TRBJ2-1; D gene uncertain. The CDR3 is 14 amino acids. V was shortened by 0 bases and J by 7 bases, with 10 bases between the two germline ends. Germline V gives CDR1 LGHNA, CDR2 YNFKEQ.

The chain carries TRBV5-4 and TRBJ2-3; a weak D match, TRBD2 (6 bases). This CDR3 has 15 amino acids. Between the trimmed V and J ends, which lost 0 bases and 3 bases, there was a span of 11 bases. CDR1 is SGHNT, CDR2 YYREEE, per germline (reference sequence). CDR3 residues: CASSLGPGGTDTQYF. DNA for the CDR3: TGTGCCAGCAGCTTGGGACCCGGAGGGACAGATACGCAGTATTTT.

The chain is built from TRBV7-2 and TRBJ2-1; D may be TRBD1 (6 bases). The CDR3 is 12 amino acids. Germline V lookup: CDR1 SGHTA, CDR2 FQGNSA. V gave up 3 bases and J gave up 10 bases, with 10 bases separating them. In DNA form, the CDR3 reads TGTGCCAGCAGCTTCCAGGGGACAGAGCAGTTCTTC. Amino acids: CASSFQGTEQFF.

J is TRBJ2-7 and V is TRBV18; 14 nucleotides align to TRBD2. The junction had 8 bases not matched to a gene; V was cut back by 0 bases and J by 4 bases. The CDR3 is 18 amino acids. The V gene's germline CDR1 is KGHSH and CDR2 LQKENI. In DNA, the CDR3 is TGTGCCAGCTCACCACCTTCCGGGACTAGCGGGAGAATTTACGAGCAGTACTTC. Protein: CASSPPSGTSGRIYEQYF. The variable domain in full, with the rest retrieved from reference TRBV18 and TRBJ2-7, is NAGVMQNPRHLVRRRGQEARLRCSPMKGHSHVYWYRQLPEEGLKFMVYLQKENIIDESGMPKERFSAEFPKEGPSILRIQQVVRGDSAAYFCASSPPSGTSGRIYEQYFGPGTRLTVT.

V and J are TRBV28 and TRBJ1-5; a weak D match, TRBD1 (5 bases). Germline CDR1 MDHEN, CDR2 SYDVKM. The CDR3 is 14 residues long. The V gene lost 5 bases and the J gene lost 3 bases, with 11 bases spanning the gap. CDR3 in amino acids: CASSPWGPNQPQHF. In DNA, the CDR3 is TGTGCCAGCAGTCCCTGGGGCCCCAATCAGCCCCAGCATTTT.

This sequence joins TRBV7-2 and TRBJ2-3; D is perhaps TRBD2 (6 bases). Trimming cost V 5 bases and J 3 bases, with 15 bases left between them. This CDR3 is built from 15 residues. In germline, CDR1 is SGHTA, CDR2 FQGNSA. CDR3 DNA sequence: TGTGCCAGCAGCCCAACGGGGGTTTCGACAGATACGCAGTATTTT. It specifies CASSPTGVSTDTQYF.

CDR3 DNA: TGTGCCACCAGATGGACGACGGACGTGGACCGGGGTGAAGCTTTCTTT. As protein: CATRWTTDVDRGEAFF. J is TRBJ1-1 and V is TRBV15, with D unclear. Germline values: CDR1 LNHNV, CDR2 YYDKDF (reference sequence). The V end lost 6 bases, the J end lost 7 bases, and 24 bases lay between the germline ends. CDR3 length: 16 residues.

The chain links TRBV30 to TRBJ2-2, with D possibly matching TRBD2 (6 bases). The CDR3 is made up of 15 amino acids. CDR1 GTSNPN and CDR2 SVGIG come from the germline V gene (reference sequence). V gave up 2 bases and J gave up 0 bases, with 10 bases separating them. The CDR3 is CAWSRGRPNTGELFF. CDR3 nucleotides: TGTGCCTGGAGTCGGGGGAGGCCGAACACCGGGGAGCTGTTTTTT.

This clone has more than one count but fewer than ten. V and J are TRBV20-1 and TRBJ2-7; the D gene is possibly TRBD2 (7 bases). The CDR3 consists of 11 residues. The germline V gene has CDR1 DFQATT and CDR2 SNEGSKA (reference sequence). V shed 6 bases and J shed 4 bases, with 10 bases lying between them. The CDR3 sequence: CSAGGQYEQYF. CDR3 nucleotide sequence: TGCAGTGCCGGGGGGCAGTACGAGCAGTACTTC.

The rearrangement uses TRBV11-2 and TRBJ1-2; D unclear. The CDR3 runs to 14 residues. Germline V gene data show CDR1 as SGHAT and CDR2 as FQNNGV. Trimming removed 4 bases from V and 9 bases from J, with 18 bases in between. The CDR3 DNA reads TGTGCCAGCAGCTCCACCCGGCTAGGTGAGAGCTACACCTTC. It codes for CASSSTRLGESYTF. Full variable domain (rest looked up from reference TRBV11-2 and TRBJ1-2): EAGVAQSPRYKIIEKRQSVAFWCNPISGHATLYWYQQILGQGPKLLIQFQNNGVVDDSQLPKDRFSAERLKGVDSTLKIQPAKLEDSAVYLCASSSTRLGESYTFGSGTRLTVV.